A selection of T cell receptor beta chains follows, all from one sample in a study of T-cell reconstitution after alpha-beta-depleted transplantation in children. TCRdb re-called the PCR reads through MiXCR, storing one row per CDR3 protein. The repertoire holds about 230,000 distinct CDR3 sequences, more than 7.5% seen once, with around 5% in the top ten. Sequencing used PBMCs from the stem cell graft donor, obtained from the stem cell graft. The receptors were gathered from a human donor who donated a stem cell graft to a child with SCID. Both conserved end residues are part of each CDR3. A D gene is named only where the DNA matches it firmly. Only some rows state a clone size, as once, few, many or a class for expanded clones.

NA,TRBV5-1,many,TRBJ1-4,CASSLEASPNEKLFF,TGCGCCAGCAGCTTGGAGGCCTCCCCTAATGAAAAACTGTTTTTT
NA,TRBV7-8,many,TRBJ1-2,CASSLTGYGYTF,TGTGCCAGCAGCTTAACAGGCTATGGCTACACCTTC
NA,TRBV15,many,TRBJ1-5,CATSGGTFDQPQHF,TGTGCCACCAGCGGCGGGACATTTGATCAGCCCCAGCATTTT
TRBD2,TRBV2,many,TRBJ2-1,CASSELGGSYNEQFF,TGTGCCAGCAGTGAGCTGGGGGGGTCCTACAATGAGCAGTTCTTC
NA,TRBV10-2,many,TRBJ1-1,CASRREMNTEAFF,TGCGCCAGCAGGCGGGAAATGAACACTGAAGCTTTCTTT
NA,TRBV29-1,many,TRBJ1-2,CSVAQGRQGYGYTF,TGCAGCGTTGCACAGGGTCGTCAAGGGTATGGCTACACCTTC
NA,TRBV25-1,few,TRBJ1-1,CASSEISSTEAFF,TGTGCCAGCAGTGAAATAAGCAGTACTGAAGCTTTCTTT
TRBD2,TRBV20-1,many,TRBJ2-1,CSAITIQRGGGNEQFF,TGCAGTGCTATCACGATCCAGCGGGGGGGCGGCAATGAGCAGTTCTTC
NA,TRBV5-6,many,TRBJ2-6,CASSLVGGPSSGANVLTF,TGTGCCAGCAGCTTGGTTGGAGGGCCCAGCTCTGGGGCCAACGTCCTGACTTTC
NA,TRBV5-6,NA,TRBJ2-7,CASSFGPLCEQYF,TGTGCCAGCAGCTTCGGGCCCCTCTGCGAGCAGTACTTC
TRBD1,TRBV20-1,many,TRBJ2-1,CSARGSYNEQFF,TGCAGTGCCAGGGGGTCCTACAATGAGCAGTTCTTC
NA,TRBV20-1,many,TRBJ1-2,CSAREASGYTF,TGCAGTGCTAGAGAGGCCAGCGGCTACACCTTC
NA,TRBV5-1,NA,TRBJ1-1,CASSLVGGLGTEAFF,TGCGCCAGCAGCTTAGTTGGGGGATTGGGCACTGAAGCTTTCTTT
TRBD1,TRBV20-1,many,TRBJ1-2,CSAKGQGAPGYTF,TGCAGTGCTAAGGGACAGGGGGCGCCTGGCTACACCTTC
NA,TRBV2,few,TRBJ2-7,CASSPGQAFNSYEQYF,TGTGCCAGCAGCCCCGGCCAGGCTTTTAACTCCTACGAGCAGTACTTC
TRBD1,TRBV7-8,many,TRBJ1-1,CASSSTRQGGAEAFF,TGTGCCAGCAGCTCCACTCGACAGGGAGGAGCTGAAGCTTTCTTT
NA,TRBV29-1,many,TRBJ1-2,CSVNRQGTGYTF,TGCAGCGTCAATCGGCAGGGGACAGGCTACACCTTC
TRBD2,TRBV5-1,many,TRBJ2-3,CASSLKTTSGGNSATDTQYF,TGCGCCAGCAGCTTGAAGACGACTAGCGGGGGGAATTCCGCCACAGATACGCAGTATTTT
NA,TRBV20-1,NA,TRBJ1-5,CSAQDSNQPQHF,TGCAGTGCCCAAGATAGCAATCAGCCCCAGCATTTT
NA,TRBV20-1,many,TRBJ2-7,CSAPSPTRNPYEQYF,TGCAGTGCTCCCTCGCCTACCCGAAACCCCTACGAGCAGTACTTC
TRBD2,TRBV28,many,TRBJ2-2,CASALTSPGNTGELFF,TGTGCCAGCGCCCTGACTAGCCCCGGGAACACCGGGGAGCTGTTTTTT
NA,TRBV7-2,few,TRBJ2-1,CASSLLGGGGYNEQFF,TGTGCCAGCAGCTTATTGGGGGGCGGGGGCTACAATGAGCAGTTCTTC
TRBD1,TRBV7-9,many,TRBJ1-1,CASSLRTGGAGNTEAFF,TGTGCCAGCAGCTTAAGGACAGGGGGCGCGGGGAACACTGAAGCTTTCTTT
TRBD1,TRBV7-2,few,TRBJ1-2,CASSSTPPGTDGYTF,TGTGCCAGCAGCTCCACACCACCCGGGACAGATGGCTACACCTTC
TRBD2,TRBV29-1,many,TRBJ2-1,CSVGGGTGEQFF,TGCAGCGTTGGCGGGGGGACCGGTGAGCAGTTCTTC
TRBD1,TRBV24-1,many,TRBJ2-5,CATSDPGQQETQYF,TGTGCCACCAGTGACCCGGGACAGCAAGAGACCCAGTACTTC
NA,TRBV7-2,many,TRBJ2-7,CASSSGTPWNEQYF,TGTGCCAGCAGCTCCGGGACACCGTGGAACGAGCAGTACTTC
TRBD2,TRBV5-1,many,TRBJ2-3,CASSSWTSGGVADTQYF,TGCGCCAGCAGCTCCTGGACTAGCGGGGGTGTAGCAGATACGCAGTATTTT